The clone carrying this T cell receptor (beta chain) was recorded a few times. The antigen remains undetermined. A TCRbeta library incorporating unique molecular identifiers was prepared. TCRdb re-derived calls from the PCR reads in MiXCR, one entry per CDR3 protein. The sample holds just over 950,000 distinct CDR3 sequences, 25% to 35% seen once. The data stem from a study of T-cell reconstitution after alpha-beta-depleted transplantation in children. Between the trimmed V and J ends, which lost 1 base and 4 bases, there was a span of 11 bases. Germline CDR1 SGHVS, CDR2 FQNEAQ. The CDR3 covers 14 residues. Broader study findings: In patients about two months after transplant, alpha-beta T cells reportedly arose from several hundred expanded graft clones.

The starting material was PBMCs, mostly from graft donor cells, obtained 360 days after TCRalphabeta/CD19-depleted stem cell transplant. The source of this sequence is a boy in the first two years of life who had a stem cell transplant for SCID, so the T cells may come from the graft donor. V usage is TRBV7-8 and J usage is TRBJ2-7, with no clear D. In DNA, the CDR3 is TGTGCCAGCAGCTTAGTTACTAATCCATACGAGCAGTACTTC. The encoded protein is CASSLVTNPYEQYF.